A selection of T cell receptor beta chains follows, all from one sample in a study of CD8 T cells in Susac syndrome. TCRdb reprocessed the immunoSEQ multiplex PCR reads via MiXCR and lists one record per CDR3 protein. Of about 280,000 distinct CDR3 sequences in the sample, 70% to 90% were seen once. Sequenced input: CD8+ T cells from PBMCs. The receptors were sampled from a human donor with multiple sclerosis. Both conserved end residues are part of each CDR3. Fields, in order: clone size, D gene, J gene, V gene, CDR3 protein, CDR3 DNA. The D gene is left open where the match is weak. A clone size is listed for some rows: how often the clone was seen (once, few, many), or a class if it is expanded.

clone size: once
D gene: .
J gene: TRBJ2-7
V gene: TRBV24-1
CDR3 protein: CATSVWISGHYEQYF
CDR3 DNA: TGTGCCACCAGTGTTTGGATTAGCGGACACTACGAGCAGTACTTC

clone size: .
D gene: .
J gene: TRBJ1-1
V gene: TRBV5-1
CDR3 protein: CASSLDGPEAFF
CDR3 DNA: TGCGCCAGCAGCTTGGATGGTCCCGAAGCTTTCTTT

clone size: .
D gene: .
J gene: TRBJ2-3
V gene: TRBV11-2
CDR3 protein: CASSSRNTDTQYF
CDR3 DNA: TGTGCCAGCAGCTCGCGGAACACAGATACGCAGTATTTT

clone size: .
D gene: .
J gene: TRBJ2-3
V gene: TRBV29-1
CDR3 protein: CSVDSGSADTQYF
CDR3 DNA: TGCAGCGTTGACTCGGGGAGTGCAGATACGCAGTATTTT

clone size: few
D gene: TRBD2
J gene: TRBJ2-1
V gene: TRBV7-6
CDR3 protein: CASSRLAGGAWDEQFF
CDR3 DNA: TGTGCCAGCAGCAGACTGGCGGGAGGTGCCTGGGATGAGCAGTTCTTC

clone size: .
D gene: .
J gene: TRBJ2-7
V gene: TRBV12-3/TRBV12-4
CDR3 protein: CASSLGSLKGQYF
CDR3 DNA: TGTGCCAGCTCCCTCGGCTCGCTCAAGGGGCAGTACTTC

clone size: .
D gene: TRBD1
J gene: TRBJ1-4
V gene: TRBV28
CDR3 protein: CASSADRVGANEKLFF
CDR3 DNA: TGTGCCAGCAGTGCGGACAGGGTCGGGGCTAATGAAAAACTGTTTTTT

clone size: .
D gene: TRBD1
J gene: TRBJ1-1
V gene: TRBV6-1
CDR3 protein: CASSEWLRGPNTEAFF
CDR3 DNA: TGTGCCAGCAGTGAATGGTTAAGGGGGCCGAACACTGAAGCTTTCTTT

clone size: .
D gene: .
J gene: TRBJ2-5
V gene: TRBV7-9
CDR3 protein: CASSLGQVETQYF
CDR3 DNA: TGTGCCAGCAGCTTAGGACAAGTAGAGACCCAGTACTTC

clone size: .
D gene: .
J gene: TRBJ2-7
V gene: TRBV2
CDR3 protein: CASLGQVGEQYF
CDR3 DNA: TGTGCCAGCTTGGGCCAGGTGGGCGAGCAGTACTTC

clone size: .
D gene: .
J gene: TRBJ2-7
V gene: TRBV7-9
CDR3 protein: CASSSPGAQYEQYF
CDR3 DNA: TGTGCCAGCAGCTCACCGGGAGCCCAATACGAGCAGTACTTC